The present TCR beta chain was sequenced within a study of metastatic and nonmetastatic thyroid tumors. The overall study: From malignant and benign thyroid patients, repertoires in blood and in tumor or nodule tissue were compared.

Source study methods: CDR3 was compared across clinicopathological groups, and the resulting differences were used to build a distant-metastasis classifier for papillary thyroid cancer. TCRdb re-called clones from the PCR reads using MiXCR. The V and J calls reflect TCRdb's pipeline rather than the authors' work. Among tens of thousands of clones listed, 10% to 15% were seen once. CDR3 length: 12 residues. In germline, CDR1 is SEHNR, CDR2 FQNEAQ (reference sequence). Between the trimmed V and J ends, which lost 1 base and 6 bases, there was a span of 7 bases. This clone occurred a few times. Antigen specificity is unknown. Within the sample, other DNA sequences also encode this same CDR3. Notes on the study in general: Benign nodules were reported to have significantly lower TCR beta diversity than malignant thyroid tumors, in blood and tumor.

Nobody among the patients had been given any treatment before thyroid surgery. The material sequenced was blood. The sequence derives from a female donor with papillary thyroid cancer or a benign thyroid nodule (not recorded which). Some clones in this sample may be carry-over from other donors' samples. The chain has TRBV7-9 and TRBJ2-7; possibly TRBD1 or TRBD2 for D (5 bases each). CDR3 amino acids: CASSLGGGEQYF. In DNA, the CDR3 is TGTGCCAGCAGCTTAGGTGGGGGCGAGCAGTACTTC.